The clone carrying this T cell receptor (beta chain) was detected many times. Amplification from RNA transcripts yielded the TCR beta CDR3 regions. After a first-round RT-PCR with HTBI primers, a second-round multiplex PCR was run. MiXCR, applied by TCRdb to the multiplex PCR reads, yields one record per CDR3 protein. The sample shows approximately 410,000 distinct CDR3 sequences, less than 20% of them seen only once. Trimming took off 3 bases at V and 0 bases at J, with 14 bases between the two ends. The CDR3 is 16 residues long. From germline, CDR1 is LNHDA and CDR2 SQIVND (reference sequence). Ophthalmopathy absent within 18 months of follow-up marked hyperthyroidism as stable. Hyperthyroidism in these 18- to 65-year-old patients was newly diagnosed, lasting under 2 months. PBMCs were density-gradient isolated from around 11 ml fresh blood. The data belong to a study of Graves' ophthalmopathy and Graves' hyperthyroidism. Across the study: Researchers obtained peripheral blood at initial diagnosis, before any treatment had begun.

This chain joins TRBV19 and TRBJ1-1; a possible D gene is TRBD1 (5 bases). The specimen was peripheral blood. The TCR was taken from a woman aged 18-35 years with stable Graves' hyperthyroidism. The CDR3 sequence is CASSISAGRMNTEAFF. CDR3 sequence (DNA): TGTGCCAGTAGTATTTCAGCGGGACGGATGAACACTGAAGCTTTCTTT.